Below, 17 T cell receptor beta chains from the same sample are listed, as sequenced in a study of shared clonotypes between healthy human individuals. Data came from immunoSEQ multiplex PCR; TCRdb stores just in-frame clones and leaves some out. This table holds about 690,000 clones, roughly 88% found once. The sequencing sample was made of memory CD8+ T cells from PBMCs. Subset: CD45RO+ cells pooled with CCR7-negative TemRA cells. These receptor sequences come from a young man in good health. Some clones in this sample may be carry-over from other donors' samples.

The chain couples TRBV5-6 to TRBJ1-3; weak D call: TRBD1 (6 bases). This CDR3 is built from 14 residues. Trimming left V 2 bases short and J 2 bases short, with 8 bases between. CDR1 and CDR2 (germline): SGHDT, YYEEEE. The CDR3 DNA reads TGTGCCAGCAGCTTCTGGACAGCTGGAAACACCATATATTTT. Amino acids: CASSFWTAGNTIYF.

J is TRBJ2-7 and V is TRBV5-4; no definite D call. The CDR3 has 13 amino acids. V gave up 2 bases and J gave up 1 base, with 7 bases separating them. Germline CDR1 and CDR2: SGHNT and YYREEE (reference sequence). CDR3 sequence reads: CASSFGLSYEQYF. The CDR3 bases are TGTGCCAGCAGCTTCGGCTTATCCTACGAGCAGTACTTC.

The chain couples TRBV28 to TRBJ1-2; D perhaps matches TRBD1 (5 bases). The CDR3 runs 15 residues. CDR1 and CDR2 (germline): MDHEN, SYDVKM. Between the trimmed V and J ends, which lost 5 bases and 5 bases, there was a span of 18 bases. The CDR3 DNA sequence: TGTGCCAGCAGTGCCGAGGGACCCCTGGCTTATGGCTACACCTTC. Translation gives CASSAEGPLAYGYTF.

CDR3 sequence reads: CASSPRTGPYEQYF. In nucleotides, the CDR3 is TGTGCCAGCAGCCCACGGACGGGACCCTACGAGCAGTACTTC. The rearrangement uses TRBV13 and TRBJ2-7; tentatively, D is TRBD1 or TRBD2 (5 bases each). V was shortened by 5 bases and J by 2 bases, with 13 bases between the two germline ends. Looked up from germline, CDR1 is PRHDT and CDR2 is FYEKMQ (reference sequence). This CDR3 has 14 residues. The complete variable domain, with remaining parts taken from reference TRBV13 and TRBJ2-7, reads AAGVIQSPRHLIKEKRETATLKCYPIPRHDTVYWYQQGPGQDPQFLISFYEKMQSDKGSIPDRFSAQQFSDYHSELNMSSLELGDSALYFCASSPRTGPYEQYFGPGTRLTVT.

The gene calls are TRBV5-4 and TRBJ2-2, with TRBD2 as a possible D gene (5 bases). Per the germline V gene, CDR1 is SGHNT and CDR2 is YYREEE (reference sequence). The CDR3 loop spans 11 amino acids. V gave up 4 bases and J gave up 8 bases, with 6 bases separating them. Written as DNA, the CDR3 is TGTGCCAGCAGCCCGGGGGGGGAGCTGTTTTTT. Translated: CASSPGGELFF.

The V call is TRBV7-9, the J call TRBJ1-1; perhaps TRBD1 as D (6 bases). Germline CDR1 and CDR2: SEHNR and FQNEAQ (reference sequence). The CDR3 contains 16 residues. V dropped 1 base and J dropped 11 bases, with 23 bases sitting between them. The CDR3 nucleotides read TGTGCCAGCAGCTTAGGAGTCCCTAAAGAGCACAGGGAGGCTTTCTTT. It translates to CASSLGVPKEHREAFF.

In this sample, this clone turned up once. V usage is TRBV7-9 and J usage is TRBJ2-5, with D perhaps TRBD1 or TRBD2 (5 bases each). V was trimmed by 7 bases and J by 2 bases, leaving 26 bases between them. CDR3 size: 18 residues. Germline CDR1 reads SEHNR; CDR2 reads FQNEAQ (reference sequence). CDR3 DNA: TGTGCCAGCACCCCCCAGGAGGCAGGGTGGTTCTATCAAGAGACCCAGTACTTC. Its translation is CASTPQEAGWFYQETQYF. The whole variable domain, remainder taken from reference TRBV7-9 and TRBJ2-5, is DTGVSQNPRHKITKRGQNVTFRCDPISEHNRLYWYRQTLGQGPEFLTYFQNEAQLEKSRLLSDRFSAERPKGSFSTLEIQRTEQGDSAMYLCASTPQEAGWFYQETQYFGPGTRLLVL.

This CDR3 is CASSQRTGDQNTEAFF. The CDR3 DNA follows: TGTGCCAGCAGTCAAAGGACAGGGGACCAGAACACTGAAGCTTTCTTT. The V call is TRBV7-9, the J call TRBJ1-1; 9 nucleotides agree with TRBD1. This CDR3 is built from 16 residues. V shed 6 bases, J shed 1 base, and the junction held 9 bases outside the gene matches. Germline-derived CDR1 and CDR2 are SEHNR and FQNEAQ (reference sequence).

The table lists this clone with a count of one. The chain combines TRBV28 with TRBJ2-7; D is unresolved. Trimming stripped 6 bases from V and 4 bases from J, with 7 bases between. This CDR3 is built from 11 residues. CDR1 MDHEN and CDR2 SYDVKM come from the germline V gene. The CDR3 loop is CASSHTYEQYF. The CDR3 DNA sequence: TGTGCCAGCAGCCATACGTACGAGCAGTACTTC.

This clone was seen once. The rearrangement links TRBV6-6 to TRBJ2-2; 12 nucleotides agree with TRBD1. V shed 6 bases and J 7 bases; nucleotides not matched to a gene: 9. CDR1 MNHNY and CDR2 SVGAGI come from the germline V gene (reference sequence). The CDR3 length is 16 residues. The CDR3 nucleotides are TGTGCCAGCAGCCCCCAGGGACAGGGGGCTCACGGGGAGCTGTTTTTT. It specifies CASSPQGQGAHGELFF.

The V and J genes are TRBV6-1 and TRBJ2-1, with TRBD2 identical over 7 bases. Germline V gene lookup returns CDR1 MNHNS and CDR2 SASEGT. J gave up 4 bases and V 7 bases, and 7 bases lay outside the gene matches. This CDR3 contains 14 residues. In DNA, the CDR3 is TGTGCCAGCAATCAGCCTAGCGGATACAATGAGCAGTTCTTC. It translates to CASNQPSGYNEQFF.

The rearrangement joins TRBV6-1 to TRBJ1-2; D gene ambiguous. V dropped 2 bases and J dropped 4 bases, with 11 bases sitting between them. CDR1 is MNHNS and CDR2 is SASEGT in the germline V gene. The CDR3 has 14 amino acids. CDR3 DNA: TGTGCCAGCAGTGAACTGGTCAGCCGCTATGGCTACACCTTC. It yields the protein CASSELVSRYGYTF.

The chain links TRBV11-2 to TRBJ2-5, with D perhaps matching TRBD1 (6 bases). The CDR3 sequence is 16 residues long. The V gene's germline CDR1 is SGHAT and CDR2 FQNNGV. V lost 5 bases to trimming and J lost 3 bases, with 19 bases between them. CDR3 residues: CASSPYRAWTEETQYF. The DNA of the CDR3 is TGTGCCAGCAGCCCATACAGGGCGTGGACAGAAGAGACCCAGTACTTC.

This chain joins TRBV28 and TRBJ2-7, with a possible D match to TRBD2 (5 bases). In germline, CDR1 is MDHEN, CDR2 SYDVKM. V was trimmed by 9 bases and J by 3 bases, leaving 15 bases between them. The length of the CDR3 is 13 residues. The CDR3 protein is CARTLVRDYEQYF. DNA for the CDR3: TGTGCCAGGACCCTTGTGAGGGACTACGAGCAGTACTTC.

The chain combines TRBV29-1 with TRBJ1-2; D gene ambiguous. The CDR3 extends over 11 amino acids. V lost 6 bases, J lost 3 bases, and 8 bases lay in between. Germline V gene sequence: CDR1 SQVTM, CDR2 ANQGSEA. For the CDR3, the DNA is TGCAGCGTCGGACGGGACTATGGCTACACCTTC. Encoded protein: CSVGRDYGYTF.

For this clone: The same CDR3 also results from other DNA sequences found in this sample. The genes are TRBV19 and TRBJ2-7; 8 bases map to TRBD1. This CDR3 is built from 14 residues. The ends lost 5 bases at V and 1 base at J; junction bases unmatched: 4. Per germline, CDR1 LNHDA and CDR2 SQIVND (reference sequence). The DNA of the CDR3 is TGTGCCAGTAGTCCCGGGACAGGTTCCTACGAGCAGTACTTC. This translates into CASSPGTGSYEQYF.

J is TRBJ2-4 and V is TRBV7-4, with 10 bases matching TRBD1. Germline V gene lookup returns CDR1 SGHVT and CDR2 SQSDAQ. The CDR3 contains 18 residues. V lost 4 bases and J lost 1; bases outside the gene matches: 10. DNA for the CDR3: TGTGCCAGCAGCTGCGACAGGGGGCGGGTGCTGGCCAAAAACATTCAGTACTTC. Encoded protein: CASSCDRGRVLAKNIQYF.